This T cell receptor beta chain derives from a study of shared clonotypes between healthy human individuals. The CDR3 spans 10 residues. Looked up from germline, CDR1 is GTSNPN and CDR2 is SVGIG (reference sequence). V dropped 1 base and J dropped 8 bases, with 3 bases sitting between them. Some clones are missing from TCRdb's copy, which holds only in-frame ones; the method was immunoSEQ multiplex PCR. The top ten hold about 0.39% of the sample, which has approximately 2.3 million clones, more than 80% seen once. Memory CD4+ cells were the fraction left after CD45RA+ naive selection. Study results and limitations: Naive CD4 clonotypes were shared across a few donors at roughly 4.6%.

Worth noting for this clone: What it binds is unknown.

The receptor comes from a young man in good health. Some clones in this sample may be carry-over from other donors' samples. Sequencing used naive CD4+ T cells from PBMCs. Subset: CD45RA+ positively selected. The gene calls are TRBV30 and TRBJ2-1; D ambiguous. CDR3 loop: CAWSAYEQFF. CDR3 DNA sequence: TGTGCCTGGAGTGCATATGAGCAGTTCTTC.